A single sample gave rise to the 6 T cell receptor beta chains below, sequenced in a study of blood T cell repertoires in COVID-19. The protocol was immunoSEQ multiplex PCR, while the TCRdb copy is restricted to in-frame clones and leaves out a portion. The profile shows approximately 75,000 clones, approximately 80% of them singletons. Sequenced: peripheral blood. These receptors all come from a woman between 50 and 59 years old with acute or convalescent COVID-19.

The chain couples TRBV11-3 to TRBJ2-1; D perhaps matches TRBD2 (6 bases). Looked up from germline, CDR1 is SGHNT and CDR2 is YENEEA. The CDR3 is 16 residues long. The V end was cut by 5 bases, the J end by 0 bases, with 14 bases between. CDR3 amino acids: CASSRGKTSSYNEQFF. The CDR3 DNA sequence: TGTGCCAGCAGCCGGGGGAAGACTAGCTCCTACAATGAGCAGTTCTTC. The entire variable domain, with the rest obtained from reference TRBV11-3 and TRBJ2-1, is as follows: EAGVVQSPRYKIIEKKQPVAFWCNPISGHNTLYWYLQNLGQGPELLIRYENEEAVDDSQLPKDRFSAERLKGVDSTLKIQPAELGDSAVYLCASSRGKTSSYNEQFFGPGTRLTVL.

V gene TRBV6-6 combines with J gene TRBJ2-3; 9 nucleotides line up with TRBD1. The CDR3 is 15 residues long. V gave up 6 bases and J gave up 2 bases; unmatched junction bases: 6. In germline, CDR1 is MNHNY, CDR2 SVGAGI (reference sequence). CDR3 in amino acids: CASRPGQGPTDTQYF. The CDR3 DNA reads as TGTGCCAGCAGACCGGGACAGGGCCCCACAGATACGCAGTATTTT.

The chain has TRBV2 and TRBJ2-5; 11 bases fit TRBD2. J lost 1 base, V lost 8 bases, and 12 bases had no gene match. CDR1 is SNHLY and CDR2 is FYNNEI in the germline V gene. The CDR3 runs 17 residues. CDR3 DNA sequence: TGTGCCAGCCGAACAGGCCATAGCGGGGGGGCCCAAGAGACCCAGTACTTC. Translating it yields CASRTGHSGGAQETQYF.

The chain recombines TRBV7-6 with TRBJ1-3; D is possibly TRBD1 (6 bases). V was cut by 2 bases and J by 0 bases, with 26 bases left in between. CDR1 is SGHVS, CDR2 FNYEAQ, per germline. The CDR3 totals 21 residues. The CDR3 is CASSLIGDIASNPLSGNTIYF. Here the CDR3 DNA reads TGTGCCAGCAGCTTAATCGGGGACATCGCCTCTAACCCCCTCTCTGGAAACACCATATATTTT.

This sequence joins TRBV6-4 and TRBJ1-1; unclear D gene. The germline V and J ends were trimmed by 6 bases and 1 base, with 9 bases remaining between them. The germline V gene encodes CDR1 MRHNA and CDR2 SNTAGT. CDR3 size: 13 residues. CDR3 loop: CASRREGNTEAFF. The CDR3 nucleotides are TGTGCCAGCAGACGCGAGGGGAACACTGAAGCTTTCTTT.

The rearrangement uses TRBV5-1 and TRBJ2-4; D is uncertain. This CDR3 spans 13 amino acids. V gave up 0 bases and J gave up 8 bases, with 9 bases separating them. Germline loops: CDR1 SGHRS, CDR2 YFSETQ. For the CDR3, the DNA is TGCGCCAGCAGCTTGGAATTTCGGGACATTCAGTACTTC. This translates into CASSLEFRDIQYF.